The source of this TCR beta chain is a study of T-cell reconstitution after alpha-beta-depleted transplantation in children. Points from the study as a whole: For some patients, TCRbeta diversity was high at day 60 because of recipient T cells and thymic progenitors that survived. At the one-year point after transplant, T-cell counts and TCRbeta diversity were found to come mostly from T cells that had been newly produced. Reportedly, roughly two months post-transplant, alpha-beta T cells arose from several hundred expanded graft clones.

Notes on this clonotype: Its antigen is undetermined.

Per the germline V gene, CDR1 is ENHRY and CDR2 is SYGVKD. V lost 2 bases, J lost 0 bases, and 7 bases lay in between. There are 14 residues in the CDR3. Unique molecular identifiers were built into the TCRbeta library. TCRdb passed the PCR reads through MiXCR, listing each CDR3 protein once. The top ten hold around 14% of the sample, which has 550,000 to 600,000 distinct CDR3 sequences, about 21% seen once. Sequences were derived from PBMCs, mostly from graft donor cells, sampled 360 days after TCRalphabeta/CD19-depleted stem cell transplant. This chain links TRBV10-3 with TRBJ1-1, with D hard to call. The clonotype originates from a boy under two years old who had a stem cell transplant for acute myeloid leukemia, so the T cells may come from the graft donor. CDR3 sequence reads: CAISEESLNTEAFF. The CDR3 DNA follows: TGTGCCATCAGTGAGGAGAGCCTGAACACTGAAGCTTTCTTT.